Sequencing of this T cell receptor (beta chain) was carried out in a study of beta chain features in type 1 diabetes. Regarding the study as a whole: Small HLA sub-analyses could not settle whether HLA shapes TCRB rearrangement.

The sequenced template was cDNA made from the entire isolated RNA. Measured with immunoSEQ multiplex PCR; TCRdb has only the in-frame clones, and not every one. The profile shows 300,000 to 400,000 clones, approximately 10% of them singletons. A word on this clone: What it binds is unknown.

The ends were cut back, 0 bases at V and 0 bases at J, with 8 bases in the middle. Germline lookup yields CDR1 MGHRA and CDR2 YSYEKL. The CDR3 consists of 16 residues. What was sequenced was naive CD4+ T cells from blood. The chain links TRBV4-1 to TRBJ2-2, with D perhaps matching TRBD1 (6 bases). This sequence was found in a woman aged 30 to 39 in good health. The CDR3 bases are TGCGCCAGCAGCCAAGAAGGGGGTGCGAACACCGGGGAGCTGTTTTTT. Translation gives CASSQEGGANTGELFF.